The present entry profiles one T cell receptor beta chain with its context. The sample comes from a study of control samples from healthy donors and cancer patients. With 1 base removed from V and 0 bases from J, the gap between germline ends came to 13 bases. Germline values: CDR1 KGHSH, CDR2 LQKENI. The CDR3 covers 16 residues. TCRdb's table, derived via immunoSEQ multiplex PCR, lists solely in-frame clones and lacks some. The table lists about 160,000 clones, just under 95% of them singletons, with roughly 8.4% in the top ten. The TCR sequence derives from a woman aged 40 to 50 in good health. The sample comprised blood. The rearrangement uses TRBV18 and TRBJ2-7; possible D gene TRBD1, 6 bases. CDR3 nucleotide sequence: TGTGCCAGCTCACCACTGGGTGGGGGCTTCTCCTACGAGCAGTACTTC. Translation gives CASSPLGGGFSYEQYF.